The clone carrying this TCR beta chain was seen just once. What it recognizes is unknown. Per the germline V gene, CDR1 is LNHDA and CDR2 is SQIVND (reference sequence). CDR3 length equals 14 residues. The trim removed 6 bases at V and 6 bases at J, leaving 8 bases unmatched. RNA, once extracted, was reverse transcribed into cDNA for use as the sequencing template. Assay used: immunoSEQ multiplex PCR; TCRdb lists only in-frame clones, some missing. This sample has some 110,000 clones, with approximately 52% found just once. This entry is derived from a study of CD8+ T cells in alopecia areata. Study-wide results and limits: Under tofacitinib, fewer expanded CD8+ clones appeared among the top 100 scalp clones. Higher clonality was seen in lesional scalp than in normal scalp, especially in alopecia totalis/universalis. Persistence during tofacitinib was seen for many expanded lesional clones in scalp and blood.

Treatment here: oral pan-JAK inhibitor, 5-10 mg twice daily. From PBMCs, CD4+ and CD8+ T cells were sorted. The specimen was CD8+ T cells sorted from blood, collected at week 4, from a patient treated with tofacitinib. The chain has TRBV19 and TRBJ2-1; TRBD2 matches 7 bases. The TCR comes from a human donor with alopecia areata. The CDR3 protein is CASRETSRANEQFF. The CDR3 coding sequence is TGTGCCAGTAGGGAGACTAGCCGAGCCAATGAGCAGTTCTTC.